The entry below describes one TCR beta chain. Enrollment of patients from Seattle took place during active infection, with longitudinal follow-up. Authors' methods: Nucleated cell number was recorded as an estimate derived from reference gene primer amplification. The method was immunoSEQ multiplex PCR; TCRdb's version includes in-frame clones alone and lacks a portion of them. Clone size and the V and J calls come from that table; the DNA yielded D and trimming. Altogether 250,000 to 350,000 clones are present, 88% being singletons, with the ten largest covering 11%. The data are from a study of blood T cell repertoires in COVID-19. Study details: From the United States, Italy and Spain came samples of acute and convalescent COVID-19. T cells, B-cell-depleted T cells, or PBMCs provided the cDNA or gDNA that served as material.

CDR1 SGHTA and CDR2 FQGTGA come from the germline V gene. Losses at the gene ends were 0 bases for V and 3 bases for J; bases not matched to a gene: 2. CDR3 size: 15 residues. The clonotype comes from a woman in her 30s with COVID-19, enrolled during active disease. J is TRBJ2-7 and V is TRBV7-3, with 10 nucleotides matching TRBD1. The material sequenced was peripheral blood. The CDR3 DNA sequence: TGTGCCAGCAGCTTAACCGGGACAGGGGTCTACGAGCAGTACTTC. Its protein is CASSLTGTGVYEQYF.